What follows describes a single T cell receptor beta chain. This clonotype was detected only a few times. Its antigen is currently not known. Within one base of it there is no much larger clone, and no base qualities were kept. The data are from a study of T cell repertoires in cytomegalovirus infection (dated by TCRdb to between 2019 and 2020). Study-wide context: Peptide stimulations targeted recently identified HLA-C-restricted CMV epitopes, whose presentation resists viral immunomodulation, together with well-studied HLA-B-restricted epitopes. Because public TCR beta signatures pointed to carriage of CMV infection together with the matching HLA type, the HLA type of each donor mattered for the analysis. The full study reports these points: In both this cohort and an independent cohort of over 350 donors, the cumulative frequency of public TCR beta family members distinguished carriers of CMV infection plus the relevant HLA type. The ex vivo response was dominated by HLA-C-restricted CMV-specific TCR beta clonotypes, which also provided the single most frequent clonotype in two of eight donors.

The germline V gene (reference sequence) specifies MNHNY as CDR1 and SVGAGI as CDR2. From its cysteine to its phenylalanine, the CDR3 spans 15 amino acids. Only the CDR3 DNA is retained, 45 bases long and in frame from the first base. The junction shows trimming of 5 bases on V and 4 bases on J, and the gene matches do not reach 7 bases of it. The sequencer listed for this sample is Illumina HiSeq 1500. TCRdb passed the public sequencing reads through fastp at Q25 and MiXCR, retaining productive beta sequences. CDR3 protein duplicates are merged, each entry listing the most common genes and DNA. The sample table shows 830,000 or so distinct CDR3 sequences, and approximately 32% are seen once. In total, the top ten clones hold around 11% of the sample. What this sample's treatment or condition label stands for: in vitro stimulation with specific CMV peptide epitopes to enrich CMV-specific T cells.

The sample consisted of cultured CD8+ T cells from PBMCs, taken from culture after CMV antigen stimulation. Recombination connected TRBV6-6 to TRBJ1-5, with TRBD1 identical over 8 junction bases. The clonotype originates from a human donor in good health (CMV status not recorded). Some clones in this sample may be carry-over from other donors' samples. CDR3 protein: CASSPPGQENQPQHF. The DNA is TGTGCCAGCAGTCCTCCGGGACAGGAAAATCAGCCCCAGCATTTT.